Below, one T cell receptor beta chain is given with its context. Its antigen is not identified. The data originate from a study of cytomegalovirus exposure and HLA in healthy donors. Both 60 Vbeta primers and 13 Jbeta primers went into the PCR. Assay: immunoSEQ multiplex PCR; the TCRdb copy retains only in-frame clones and omits some. The table lists 200,000 or so clones, around 83% of them singletons. Findings and caveats of the study: After further analysis at a later stage, 16,951 TCR beta sequences were associated with HLA alleles at 0.05 false discovery rate. A few V segments could not be told apart, such as TRBV6-2 and TRBV6-3, and were left out. In a later analysis, DRB1 alleles had the most associated TCRs; HLA-C alleles the fewest.

The J segment lost 4 bases and the V segment lost 5 bases, leaving 10 bases of the junction unmatched. The CDR3 has 16 residues. Germline CDR1 reads LNHDA; CDR2 reads SQIVND (reference sequence). The sample was PBMCs. The chain is built from TRBV19 and TRBJ2-1; 8 bases are a match to TRBD2. The clonotype comes from a woman between 50 and 59 years old in good health and CMV-seropositive. In DNA form, the CDR3 reads TGTGCCAGTAGTGCGGGATATAGCGGGGAATACAATGAGCAGTTCTTC. The encoded protein is CASSAGYSGEYNEQFF.